The 30 T cell receptor beta chains presented below share a single source sample, sequenced in a study of T cells after yellow fever vaccination. TCRdb reprocessed the 5' RACE reads via MiXCR and lists one record per CDR3 protein. The sample gives 300,000 to 400,000 distinct CDR3 sequences, roughly 6.2% of which show up once; around 16% is in the top ten. The material was PBMCs, obtained 5 days after the yellow fever booster vaccination. These receptors were obtained from a man aged 30 to 45 who received the YFV17D yellow fever vaccine.

This clonotype was recorded many times. V is TRBV25-1 and J is TRBJ1-3, with D maybe TRBD1 (5 bases). The CDR3 loop spans 15 amino acids. Germline V gene lookup returns CDR1 MGHDK and CDR2 SYGVNS. V was pared by 3 bases and J by 0 bases, with 9 bases between. The CDR3 loop reads CASSDPGTSGNTIYF. The CDR3 DNA is TGTGCCAGCAGTGACCCAGGGACCTCTGGAAACACCATATATTTT.

This clonotype was seen once. The gene calls are TRBV3-1 and TRBJ2-3; 7 bases map to TRBD2. With 0 bases clipped from V and 6 bases from J, the junction kept 9 bases outside the gene matches. The CDR3 totals 16 residues. Looked up from germline, CDR1 is LGHDT and CDR2 is YNNKEL (reference sequence). CDR3 amino acids: CASSQDLSGPLDTQYF. CDR3 DNA sequence: TGTGCCAGCAGCCAAGATCTTAGCGGGCCGTTGGATACGCAGTATTTT.

The J gene is TRBJ1-5, the V gene TRBV4-3; D is unresolved. Germline V gives CDR1 LGHNA, CDR2 YSLEER. The CDR3 covers 15 residues. Trimming shortened V by 0 bases and J by 6 bases, and 12 bases separated the two germline ends. The CDR3 loop reads CASSQDVGLAQPQHF. DNA of the CDR3: TGCGCCAGCAGCCAAGATGTCGGGTTGGCTCAGCCCCAGCATTTT.

The table lists this clonotype with many counts. V gene TRBV20-1 combines with J gene TRBJ2-3; 9 bases are a match to TRBD2. Looked up from germline, CDR1 is DFQATT and CDR2 is SNEGSKA (reference sequence). The CDR3 is made up of 15 amino acids. V shed 2 bases, J shed 3 bases, and the junction held 6 bases outside the gene matches. The CDR3: CSARSGRRGTDTQYF. In DNA, the CDR3 is TGCAGTGCTAGAAGCGGGAGGCGTGGAACAGATACGCAGTATTTT.

This clonotype showed up many times. The rearrangement links TRBV5-1 to TRBJ1-3; D gene ambiguous. Germline loops: CDR1 SGHRS, CDR2 YFSETQ. The length of the CDR3 is 14 residues. Trimming took off 5 bases at V and 4 bases at J, with 13 bases between the two ends. The CDR3 protein is CASRLTLSGNTIYF. As DNA, the CDR3 is TGCGCCAGCAGATTGACGTTATCCGGAAACACCATATATTTT.

This clonotype was seen ten or more times. The V gene is TRBV5-1, the J gene TRBJ2-3; D unresolved. The germline V gene encodes CDR1 SGHRS and CDR2 YFSETQ. The V and J ends lost 1 base and 1 base respectively, with 10 bases between them. This CDR3 region has 15 residues. Here the CDR3 reads CASSLPSAGTDTQYF. CDR3 coding DNA: TGCGCCAGCAGCTTGCCCAGCGCCGGCACAGATACGCAGTATTTT.

This clonotype appeared a few times. This chain joins TRBV20-1 and TRBJ2-2, with a tentative D call TRBD1 (6 bases). The CDR3 contains 16 residues. V was clipped by 4 bases and J by 3 bases, with 18 bases between them. From germline, CDR1 is DFQATT and CDR2 SNEGSKA (reference sequence). The CDR3, as DNA: TGCAGTGCTAACCCCGGGGCACAGGGAGACACCGGGGAGCTGTTTTTT. It specifies CSANPGAQGDTGELFF.

Many counts were recorded for this clonotype. This rearrangement joins TRBV29-1 to TRBJ2-5; D possibly uses TRBD1 or TRBD2 (5 bases each). The CDR3 contains 14 residues. The V gene's germline CDR1 is SQVTM and CDR2 ANQGSEA. Trimming shortened V by 1 base and J by 10 bases, and 19 bases separated the two germline ends. This CDR3 reads CSVEGGPDLVGQYF. In DNA, the CDR3 is TGCAGCGTTGAAGGGGGACCCGATTTGGTGGGCCAGTACTTC.

For the CDR3, the DNA is TGTGCCAGCAGCCCACTAGCGCGCACAGATACGCAGTATTTT. Translating it yields CASSPLARTDTQYF. This chain connects TRBV7-9 to TRBJ2-3, with 7 bases fitting TRBD2. The germline V gene encodes CDR1 SEHNR and CDR2 FQNEAQ (reference sequence). The CDR3 runs to 14 residues. After removal of 5 bases from V and 1 base from J, the junction contained 3 bases not matched to a gene. The full variable domain, with the rest looked up from reference TRBV7-9 and TRBJ2-3, is DTGVSQNPRHKITKRGQNVTFRCDPISEHNRLYWYRQTLGQGPEFLTYFQNEAQLEKSRLLSDRFSAERPKGSFSTLEIQRTEQGDSAMYLCASSPLARTDTQYFGPGTRLTVL.

This clonotype was detected only a few times. The rearrangement joins TRBV3-1 to TRBJ2-1; D is undetermined. The V and J ends lost 3 bases and 0 bases respectively, with 9 bases between them. Germline V lookup: CDR1 LGHDT, CDR2 YNNKEL (reference sequence). The CDR3 has 15 residues. CDR3 coding DNA: TGTGCCAGCAGCCAGTACACGGCCTCCTACAATGAGCAGTTCTTC. The encoded protein is CASSQYTASYNEQFF.

This clonotype was observed at least ten times. CDR3 sequence reads: CASSKPGQTNEKLFF. The DNA of the CDR3 is TGTGCCAGCAGTAAGCCGGGACAGACTAATGAAAAACTGTTTTTT. V and J are TRBV6-1 and TRBJ1-4; TRBD1 aligns across 7 bases. CDR3 length: 15 residues. The J segment lost 2 bases and the V segment lost 5 bases, leaving 5 bases of the junction unmatched. Germline V CDR1 and CDR2: MNHNS, SASEGT.

The gene calls are TRBV20-1 and TRBJ1-1; D might be TRBD1 (6 bases). The CDR3 sequence is 12 residues long. Trimming left V 5 bases short and J 12 bases short, with 19 bases between. The germline V gene encodes CDR1 DFQATT and CDR2 SNEGSKA (reference sequence). CDR3: CSASRDNRGTFF. The CDR3 region has the DNA TGCAGTGCTTCCCGGGACAACCGAGGGACTTTCTTT.

The rearrangement uses TRBV5-1 and TRBJ2-1; 7 bases fit TRBD2. The CDR3 is 14 amino acids. CDR1 is SGHRS, CDR2 YFSETQ, per germline. Unmatched junction bases numbered 4, after V lost 7 bases and J lost 0 bases. In nucleotides, the CDR3 is TGCGCCAGCCACGGGGGGAGCTCCTACAATGAGCAGTTCTTC. Translation: CASHGGSSYNEQFF.

This clonotype was seen a few times. V and J are TRBV20-1 and TRBJ1-1; D call uncertain. The V gene lost 4 bases and the J gene lost 1 base, with 4 bases spanning the gap. The CDR3 has 11 amino acids. Germline V gives CDR1 DFQATT, CDR2 SNEGSKA (reference sequence). CDR3 sequence: CSAKENTEAFF. The DNA for the CDR3 is TGCAGTGCTAAAGAGAACACTGAAGCTTTCTTT.

Many counts were recorded for this clonotype. The rearrangement uses TRBV4-3 and TRBJ2-1, with no clear D. CDR3 size: 15 residues. In germline, CDR1 is LGHNA, CDR2 YSLEER. V shed 0 bases and J shed 12 bases, with 18 bases lying between them. The DNA of the CDR3 is TGCGCCAGCAGCCAAGAATCTAGAGAGAGTGAGGTGCAGTTCTTC. Its translation is CASSQESRESEVQFF.

This clonotype was detected only a few times. V gene TRBV6-2 or TRBV6-3 combines with J gene TRBJ2-2; D is possibly TRBD1 (5 bases). Per the germline V gene, CDR1 is MNHEY and CDR2 is SVGEGT. The CDR3 runs 16 residues. The germline V and J ends were trimmed by 5 bases and 0 bases, with 13 bases remaining between them. Written as DNA, the CDR3 is TGTGCCAGCAGTGCAACCCTAGGGGCGAACACCGGGGAGCTGTTTTTT. It translates to CASSATLGANTGELFF.

Only a few counts were recorded for this clonotype. V gene TRBV7-2 combines with J gene TRBJ2-7; no firm D call. The germline V and J ends were trimmed by 4 bases and 2 bases, with 6 bases remaining between them. CDR1 is SGHTA, CDR2 FQGNSA, per germline. The CDR3 runs to 12 residues. CDR3 sequence (DNA): TGTGCCAGCAGCTCCACCCCCTACGAGCAGTACTTC. Its translation: CASSSTPYEQYF.

V gene TRBV20-1 combines with J gene TRBJ2-5, with D unclear. The CDR3 runs to 12 residues. Germline CDR1 and CDR2: DFQATT and SNEGSKA (reference sequence). The V gene lost 2 bases and the J gene lost 4 bases, with 8 bases spanning the gap. DNA for the CDR3: TGCAGTGCTAGAAATAGCCCAGAGACCCAGTACTTC. Translation gives CSARNSPETQYF.

In its sample, this clonotype was seen a few times. The J gene is TRBJ2-3, the V gene TRBV28; no definite D call. The length of the CDR3 is 15 residues. CDR1 is MDHEN and CDR2 is SYDVKM in the germline V gene. V lost 4 bases to trimming and J lost 0 bases, with 11 bases between them. The CDR3 protein is CASSSPPISTDTQYF. Written as DNA, the CDR3 is TGTGCCAGCAGTTCCCCCCCAATAAGCACAGATACGCAGTATTTT.

This chain joins TRBV5-5 and TRBJ2-1, with D maybe TRBD1 (5 bases). CDR1 and CDR2 (germline): SGHKS, YYEKEE (reference sequence). Trimming took 3 bases from V and 16 from J, leaving 20 bases between them. The CDR3 covers 13 residues. The CDR3 region is CASSSKLSGPTFF. Here the CDR3 DNA reads TGTGCCAGCAGCTCAAAGCTGTCAGGGCCTACATTCTTC.

V is TRBV3-1 and J is TRBJ2-7; possible D gene TRBD2, 6 bases. The CDR3 extends over 15 amino acids. The V gene lost 1 base and the J gene lost 3 bases, with 13 bases spanning the gap. Germline values: CDR1 LGHDT, CDR2 YNNKEL (reference sequence). CDR3 coding DNA: TGTGCCAGCAGCCAAGGGTCCGGGAGTCTCTACGAGCAGTACTTC. Translation gives CASSQGSGSLYEQYF.

This clonotype has more than one count but fewer than ten. The genes are TRBV9 and TRBJ2-3; 8 bases are a match to TRBD1. The germline V gene encodes CDR1 SGDLS and CDR2 YYNGEE. V dropped 4 bases and J dropped 5; count of bases not matched to a gene: 9. This CDR3 has 15 amino acids. The CDR3 sequence: CASSIGTGTLDTQYF. In DNA form, the CDR3 reads TGTGCCAGCAGCATCGGGACAGGTACATTAGATACGCAGTATTTT.

This clonotype was picked up many times. The chain couples TRBV4-3 to TRBJ2-7; 11 positions agree with TRBD2. CDR1 is LGHNA, CDR2 YSLEER, per germline. V dropped 2 bases and J dropped 6; count of bases not matched to a gene: 12. CDR3 length equals 17 residues. This CDR3 reads CASSQKTRLAGLSEQYF. CDR3 nucleotides: TGCGCCAGCAGCCAAAAGACCCGACTAGCGGGACTCTCCGAGCAGTACTTC.

This chain connects TRBV3-1 to TRBJ2-1; D not resolved. CDR3 length: 14 residues. CDR1 is LGHDT, CDR2 YNNKEL, per germline (reference sequence). Trimming removed 1 base at V and 5 bases at J, with 9 bases between. The CDR3 DNA sequence: TGTGCCAGCAGCCAAGGAGGTAACCACAATGAGCAGTTCTTC. Protein: CASSQGGNHNEQFF.

This clonotype has at least ten counts. The genes are TRBV10-3 and TRBJ2-2; 7 bases align to TRBD2. V shed 10 bases and J 4 bases; nucleotides not matched to a gene: 6. CDR1 is ENHRY and CDR2 is SYGVKD in the germline V gene. This CDR3 has 13 amino acids. CDR3 region: CATVGGGTGELFF. The CDR3 nucleotides are TGTGCCACCGTGGGGGGGGGCACCGGGGAGCTGTTTTTT.

This clonotype appeared a few times. The chain couples TRBV27 to TRBJ1-1, with a weak D call TRBD1 (5 bases). This CDR3 is built from 16 residues. Germline V gene sequence: CDR1 MNHEY, CDR2 SMNVEV (reference sequence). Trimming shortened V by 4 bases and J by 4 bases, and 19 bases separated the two germline ends. CDR3 coding DNA: TGTGCCAGCAGTTCCCCAGTCAGGGATATCATCACTGAAGCTTTCTTT. Its translation is CASSSPVRDIITEAFF.

This clonotype was seen a handful of times. The chain couples TRBV7-9 to TRBJ2-4; D is uncertain. The CDR3 totals 12 residues. The V gene lost 6 bases and the J gene lost 5 bases, with 8 bases spanning the gap. CDR1 SEHNR and CDR2 FQNEAQ come from the germline V gene (reference sequence). CDR3 DNA sequence: TGTGCCAGCAGTCTCTTCGAAAACATTCAGTACTTC. It specifies CASSLFENIQYF.

This clonotype was counted a few times. The chain is built from TRBV5-5 and TRBJ2-1, with TRBD1 matching 8 bases. After removal of 3 bases from V and 6 bases from J, the junction contained 5 bases not matched to a gene. The CDR3 is made up of 14 amino acids. Germline lookup yields CDR1 SGHKS and CDR2 YYEKEE (reference sequence). The CDR3 coding sequence is TGTGCCAGCAGCTCTTCGGACAGGGTCAATGAGCAGTTCTTC. Its protein is CASSSSDRVNEQFF.

This clonotype turned up a few times. The rearrangement links TRBV30 to TRBJ2-4; perhaps TRBD1 as D (5 bases). The CDR3 is 14 residues long. V lost 0 bases and J lost 5, with 11 bases in between. CDR1 and CDR2 (germline): GTSNPN, SVGIG (reference sequence). The CDR3 here is CAWSVPGLENIQYF. In DNA, the CDR3 is TGTGCCTGGAGTGTACCAGGGTTGGAAAACATTCAGTACTTC.

This clonotype turned up a few times. This chain links TRBV24-1 with TRBJ1-5; D is possibly TRBD1 (6 bases). V shed 3 bases and J shed 4 bases, with 12 bases lying between them. This CDR3 is 15 amino acids long. Germline lookup yields CDR1 KGHDR and CDR2 SFDVKD. The CDR3 sequence is CATSDTRGSNQPQHF. CDR3 nucleotides: TGTGCCACCAGTGATACCAGGGGATCAAATCAGCCCCAGCATTTT.